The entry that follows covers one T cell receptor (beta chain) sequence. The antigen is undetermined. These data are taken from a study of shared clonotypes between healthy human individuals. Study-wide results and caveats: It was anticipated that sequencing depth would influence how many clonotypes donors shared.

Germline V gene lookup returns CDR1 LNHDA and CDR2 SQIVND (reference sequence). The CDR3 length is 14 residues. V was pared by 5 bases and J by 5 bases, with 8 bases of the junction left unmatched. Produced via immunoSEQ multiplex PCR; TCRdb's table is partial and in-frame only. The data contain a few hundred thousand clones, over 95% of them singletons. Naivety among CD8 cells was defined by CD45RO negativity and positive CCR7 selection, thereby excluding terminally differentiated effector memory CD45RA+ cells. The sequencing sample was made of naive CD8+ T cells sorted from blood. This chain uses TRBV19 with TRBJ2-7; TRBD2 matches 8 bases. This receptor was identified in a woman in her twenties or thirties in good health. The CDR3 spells CASSRFGGGDEQYF. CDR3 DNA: TGTGCCAGTAGTCGGTTCGGGGGGGGCGACGAGCAGTACTTC.